This entry lists 6 T cell receptor beta chains sequenced from one sample in a study of T cells in Graves' hyperthyroidism and ophthalmopathy. RNA transcripts provided the source from which TCR beta CDR3 regions were amplified. The study used the HTBI primer set for a first-round RT-PCR of the TCR CDR3. TCRdb processed the multiplex PCR reads anew with MiXCR; each CDR3 protein has one entry. The repertoire has about 400,000 distinct CDR3 sequences, more than 15% of them found once; the top ten carry 28%. The sequencing sample was made of blood. The receptors here all came from a young woman with Graves' hyperthyroidism that later progressed to Graves' ophthalmopathy.

V gene TRBV19 combines with J gene TRBJ2-2; weak D call: TRBD1 (6 bases). CDR1 and CDR2 (germline): LNHDA, SQIVND (reference sequence). The length of the CDR3 is 17 residues. The ends were cut back, 5 bases at V and 1 base at J, with 17 bases in the middle. CDR3 region: CASSEVRGGGNTGELFF. DNA of the CDR3: TGTGCCAGTAGTGAAGTCAGGGGTGGGGGGAACACCGGGGAGCTGTTTTTT.

The table lists this clonotype with many counts. The junction departs from the called germline gene at one end, perhaps through a read error. V is TRBV7-7 and J is TRBJ2-5; maybe TRBD1 (5 bases). CDR3 length equals 13 residues. Per the germline V gene, CDR1 is SSHAT and CDR2 is FNYEAQ (reference sequence). The DNA of the CDR3 is TGTGCTAGCAGCTTACCCCAGGGAGAGACCCAGTACTTC. This sequence encodes CASSLPQGETQYF.

This rearrangement joins TRBV19 to TRBJ1-5, with TRBD1 matching over 7 bases. The CDR3 spans 14 residues. V was clipped by 7 bases and J by 1 base; unmatched bases: 4. Germline-derived CDR1 and CDR2 are LNHDA and SQIVND (reference sequence). The CDR3 protein is CASTPGQSNQPQHF. As DNA, the CDR3 is TGTGCCAGTACTCCGGGACAGAGCAATCAGCCCCAGCATTTT.

In this sample, this clonotype turned up a few times. The chain carries TRBV19 and TRBJ1-2; tentative D call: TRBD1 (5 bases). This CDR3 has 17 amino acids. Germline-derived CDR1 and CDR2 are LNHDA and SQIVND (reference sequence). Trimming pared 6 bases from V and 4 bases from J, leaving 24 bases between. The CDR3: CASSRSGSGRAAYGYTF. The CDR3 DNA is TGTGCCAGTAGCCGATCCGGGAGCGGCAGGGCTGCCTATGGCTACACCTTC.

This clonotype was counted many times. The chain is built from TRBV27 and TRBJ2-7; 11 nucleotides align to TRBD2. The CDR3 consists of 16 residues. V was pared by 4 bases and J by 6 bases, with 11 bases of the junction left unmatched. Germline V gene data show CDR1 as MNHEY and CDR2 as SMNVEV (reference sequence). DNA of the CDR3: TGTGCCAGCAGTTCCCCCGCGGTAGCGGGAGGGGGCGAGCAGTACTTC. It translates to CASSSPAVAGGGEQYF.

This clonotype was recorded a few times. This sequence joins TRBV4-1 and TRBJ2-2, with D unclear. This CDR3 comprises 16 residues. With 1 base removed from V and 1 base from J, the gap between germline ends came to 10 bases. Germline V lookup: CDR1 MGHRA, CDR2 YSYEKL. The CDR3 DNA sequence: TGCGCCAGCAGCCAAGTCTCGGAGAGGAACACCGGGGAGCTGTTTTTT. Its protein product is CASSQVSERNTGELFF.